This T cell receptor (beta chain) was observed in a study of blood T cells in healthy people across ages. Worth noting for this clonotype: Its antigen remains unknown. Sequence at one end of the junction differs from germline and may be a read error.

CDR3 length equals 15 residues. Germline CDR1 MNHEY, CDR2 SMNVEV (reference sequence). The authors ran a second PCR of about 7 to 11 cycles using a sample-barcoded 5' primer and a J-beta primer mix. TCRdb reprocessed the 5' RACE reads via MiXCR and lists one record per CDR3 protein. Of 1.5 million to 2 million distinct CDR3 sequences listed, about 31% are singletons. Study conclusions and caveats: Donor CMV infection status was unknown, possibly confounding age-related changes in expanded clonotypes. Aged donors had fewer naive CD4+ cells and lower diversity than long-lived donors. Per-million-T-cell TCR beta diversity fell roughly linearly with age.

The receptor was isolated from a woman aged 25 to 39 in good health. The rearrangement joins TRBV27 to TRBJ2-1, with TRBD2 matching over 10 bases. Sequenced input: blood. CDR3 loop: CARSLLAGEGNEQFF. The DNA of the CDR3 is TGTGCCCGCAGCCTCCTAGCGGGAGAGGGTAATGAGCAGTTCTTC.